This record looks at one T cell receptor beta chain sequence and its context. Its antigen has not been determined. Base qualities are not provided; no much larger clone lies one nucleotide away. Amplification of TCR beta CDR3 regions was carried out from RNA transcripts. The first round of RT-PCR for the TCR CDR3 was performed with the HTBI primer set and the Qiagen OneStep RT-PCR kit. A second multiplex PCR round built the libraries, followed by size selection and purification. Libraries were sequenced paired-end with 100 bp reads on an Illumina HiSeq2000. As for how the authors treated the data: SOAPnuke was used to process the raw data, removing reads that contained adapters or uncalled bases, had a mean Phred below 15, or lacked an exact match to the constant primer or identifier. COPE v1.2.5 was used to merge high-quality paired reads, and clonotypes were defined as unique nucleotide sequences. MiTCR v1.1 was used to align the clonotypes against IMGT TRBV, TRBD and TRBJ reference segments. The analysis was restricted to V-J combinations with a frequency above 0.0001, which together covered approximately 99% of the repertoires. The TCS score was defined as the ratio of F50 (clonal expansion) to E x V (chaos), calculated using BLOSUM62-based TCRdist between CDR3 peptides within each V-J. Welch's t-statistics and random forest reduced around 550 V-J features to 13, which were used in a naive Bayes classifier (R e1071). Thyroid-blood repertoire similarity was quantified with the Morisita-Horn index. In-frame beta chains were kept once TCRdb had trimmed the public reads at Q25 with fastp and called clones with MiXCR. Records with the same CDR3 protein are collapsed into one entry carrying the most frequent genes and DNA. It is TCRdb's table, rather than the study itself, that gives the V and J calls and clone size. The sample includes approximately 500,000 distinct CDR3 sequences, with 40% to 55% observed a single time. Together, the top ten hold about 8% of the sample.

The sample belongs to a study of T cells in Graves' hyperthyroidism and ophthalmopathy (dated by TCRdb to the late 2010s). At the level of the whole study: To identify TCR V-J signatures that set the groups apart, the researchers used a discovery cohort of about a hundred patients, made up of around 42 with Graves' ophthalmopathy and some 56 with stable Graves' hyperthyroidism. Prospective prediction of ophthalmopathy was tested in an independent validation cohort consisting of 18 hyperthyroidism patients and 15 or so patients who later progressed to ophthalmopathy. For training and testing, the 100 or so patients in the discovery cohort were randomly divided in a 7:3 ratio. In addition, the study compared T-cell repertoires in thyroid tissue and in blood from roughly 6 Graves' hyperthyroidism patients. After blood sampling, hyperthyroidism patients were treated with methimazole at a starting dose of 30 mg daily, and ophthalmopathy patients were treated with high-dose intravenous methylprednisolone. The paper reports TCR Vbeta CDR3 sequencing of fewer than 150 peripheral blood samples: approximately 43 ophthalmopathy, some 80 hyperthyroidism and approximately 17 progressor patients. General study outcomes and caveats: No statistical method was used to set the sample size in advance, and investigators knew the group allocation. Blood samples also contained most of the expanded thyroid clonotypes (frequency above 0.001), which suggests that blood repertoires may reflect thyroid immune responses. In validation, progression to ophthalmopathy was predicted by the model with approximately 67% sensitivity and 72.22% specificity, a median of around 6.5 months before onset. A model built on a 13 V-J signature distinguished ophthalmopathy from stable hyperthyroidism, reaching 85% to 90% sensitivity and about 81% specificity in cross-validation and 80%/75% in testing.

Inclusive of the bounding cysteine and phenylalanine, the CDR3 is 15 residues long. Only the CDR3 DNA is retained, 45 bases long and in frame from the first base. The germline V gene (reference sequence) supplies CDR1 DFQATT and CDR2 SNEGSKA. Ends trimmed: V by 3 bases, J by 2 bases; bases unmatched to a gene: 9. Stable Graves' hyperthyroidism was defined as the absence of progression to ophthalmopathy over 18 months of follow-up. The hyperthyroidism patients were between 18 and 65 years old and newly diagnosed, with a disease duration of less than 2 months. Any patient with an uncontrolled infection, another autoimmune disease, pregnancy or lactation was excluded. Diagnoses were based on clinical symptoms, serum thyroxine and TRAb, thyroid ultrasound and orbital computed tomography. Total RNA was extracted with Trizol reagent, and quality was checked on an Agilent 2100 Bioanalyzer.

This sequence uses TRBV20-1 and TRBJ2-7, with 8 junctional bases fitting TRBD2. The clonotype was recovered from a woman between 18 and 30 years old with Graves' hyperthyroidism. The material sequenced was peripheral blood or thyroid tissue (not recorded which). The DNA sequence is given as TGCAGTGCTAGCGGGAGGGTTGGGGTGCCCTACGAGCAGTACTTC. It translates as CSASGRVGVPYEQYF.